Reported below is one T cell receptor (beta chain). Its antigen remains unknown. This record belongs to a study of metastatic and nonmetastatic thyroid tumors. Whole-study context: The study looked at repertoires side by side in blood and in tumor or nodule tissue from malignant and benign thyroid patients.

Ahead of thyroid surgery, no patient had received treatment of any kind. This CDR3 has 16 amino acids. With 10 bases removed from V and 4 bases from J, the gap between germline ends came to 26 bases. Germline V gives CDR1 SNHLY, CDR2 FYNNEI. Whole-study results and caveats: It was reported that TCR beta diversity was significantly higher in malignant thyroid tumors than benign nodules, in blood and tumor.

Under the authors' procedure: Building a distant-metastasis classifier for papillary thyroid cancer drew on CDR3 differences across clinicopathological groups. With MiXCR, TCRdb called clones anew from the PCR reads. TCRdb, not the authors, supplied the V and J calls. The sample has 25,000 to 30,000 clones; around 25% are singletons. Sequencing was done on a sample of blood. This sequence joins TRBV2 and TRBJ2-7; D unclear. This receptor was obtained from a female donor with papillary thyroid cancer or a benign thyroid nodule (not recorded which). Some clones in this sample may be carry-over from other donors' samples. The CDR3 spells CATSVRLGITAYEQYF. CDR3 in DNA: TGTGCCACCTCAGTACGGCTCGGTATCACTGCTTACGAGCAGTACTTC. Looking up the rest from reference TRBV2 and TRBJ2-7 gives the full variable domain: EPEVTQTPSHQVTQMGQEVILRCVPISNHLYFYWYRQILGQKVEFLVSFYNNEISEKSEIFDDQFSVERPDGSNFTLKIRSTKLEDSAMYFCATSVRLGITAYEQYFGPGTRLTVT.